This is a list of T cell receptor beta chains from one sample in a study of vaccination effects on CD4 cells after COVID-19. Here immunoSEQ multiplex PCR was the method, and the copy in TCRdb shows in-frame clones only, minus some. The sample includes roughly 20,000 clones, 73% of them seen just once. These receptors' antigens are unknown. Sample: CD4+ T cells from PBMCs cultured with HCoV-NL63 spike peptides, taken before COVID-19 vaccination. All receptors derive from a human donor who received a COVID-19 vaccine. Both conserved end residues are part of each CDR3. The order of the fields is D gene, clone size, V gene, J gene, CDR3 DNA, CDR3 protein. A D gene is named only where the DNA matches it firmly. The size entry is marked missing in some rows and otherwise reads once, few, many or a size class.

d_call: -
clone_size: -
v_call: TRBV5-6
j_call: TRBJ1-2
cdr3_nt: TGTGCCAGCAGCTTGGCCGGAAGGCCAGGGTATGGCTACACCTTC
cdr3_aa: CASSLAGRPGYGYTF

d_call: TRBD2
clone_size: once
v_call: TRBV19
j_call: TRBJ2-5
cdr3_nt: TGTGCCAGTAGTATCTCGGCTAGCGGCCAAGAGACCCAGTACTTC
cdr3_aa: CASSISASGQETQYF

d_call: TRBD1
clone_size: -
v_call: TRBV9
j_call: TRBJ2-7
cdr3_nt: TGTGCCAGCAGCTTATCCCCGGGACAGGGCTACGAGCAGTACTTC
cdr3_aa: CASSLSPGQGYEQYF

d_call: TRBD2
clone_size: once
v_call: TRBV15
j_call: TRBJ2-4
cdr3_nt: TGTGCCACCAGCAGAGATAGTGGGGCTAGCGGGATCCTTGAAAACATTCAGTACTTC
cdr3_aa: CATSRDSGASGILENIQYF

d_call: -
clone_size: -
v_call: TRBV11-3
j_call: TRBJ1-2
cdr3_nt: TGTGCCAGCAGCCGACGGGGGTCTAGCTATGGCTACACCTTC
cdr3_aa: CASSRRGSSYGYTF

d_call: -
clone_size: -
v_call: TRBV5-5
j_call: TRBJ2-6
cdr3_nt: TGTGCCAGCAGCCCCGAGCACTCTGGGGCCAACGTCCTGACTTTC
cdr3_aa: CASSPEHSGANVLTF

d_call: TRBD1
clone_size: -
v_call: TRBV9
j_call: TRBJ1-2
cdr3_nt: TGTGCCAGCAGCGTAGGGACAGGTTATGGCTACACCTTC
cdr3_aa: CASSVGTGYGYTF

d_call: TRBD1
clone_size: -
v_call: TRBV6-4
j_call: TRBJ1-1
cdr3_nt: TGTGCCAGCAGTGACCCCCTGGACAGGGGTGGTAGCACTGAAGCTTTCTTT
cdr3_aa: CASSDPLDRGGSTEAFF

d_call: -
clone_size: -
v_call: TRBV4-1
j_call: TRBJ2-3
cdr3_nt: TGCGCCAGCAGCCAAGTGGACTTAGGCTGGGCAGATACGCAGTATTTT
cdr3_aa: CASSQVDLGWADTQYF

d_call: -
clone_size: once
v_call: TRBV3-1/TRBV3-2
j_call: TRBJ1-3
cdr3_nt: TGTGCCAGCACCAAAGCCAGTTCCGGAAACACCATATATTTT
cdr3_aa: CASTKASSGNTIYF

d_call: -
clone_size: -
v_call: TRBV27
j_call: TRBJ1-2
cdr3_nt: TGTGCCAGCAGTCCAGGGGTGGGCTATGGCTACACCTTC
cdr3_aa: CASSPGVGYGYTF

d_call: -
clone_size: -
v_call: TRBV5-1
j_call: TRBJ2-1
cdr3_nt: TGCGCCAGCAGCCCTTCCTTCGAGCAGTTCTTC
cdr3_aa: CASSPSFEQFF

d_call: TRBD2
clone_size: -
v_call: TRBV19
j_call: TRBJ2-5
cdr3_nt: TGTGCCAGTAGTAGTAGCGGGAGAGAGACCCAGTACTTC
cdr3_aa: CASSSSGRETQYF

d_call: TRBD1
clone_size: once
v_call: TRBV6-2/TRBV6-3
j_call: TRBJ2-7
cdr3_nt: TGTGCCAGCAGTTACATGGGACAGGGGACCTACGAGCAGTACTTC
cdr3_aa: CASSYMGQGTYEQYF

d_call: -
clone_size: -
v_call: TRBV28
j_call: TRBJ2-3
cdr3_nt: TGTGCCAGCAGTTCCCGCCCCCTAGCGTCTAGCACAGATACGCAGTATTTT
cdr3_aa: CASSSRPLASSTDTQYF

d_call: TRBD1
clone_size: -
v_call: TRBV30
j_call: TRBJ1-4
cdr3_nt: TGTGCCTGGAGTTCAACAGGGGTCCTTGAAAAACTGTTTTTT
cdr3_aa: CAWSSTGVLEKLFF

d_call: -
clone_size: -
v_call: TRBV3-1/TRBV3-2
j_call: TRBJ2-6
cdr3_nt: TGTGCCAGCAGCCAAATAAAGGGGTCTGGGGCCAACGTCCTGACTTTC
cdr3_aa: CASSQIKGSGANVLTF

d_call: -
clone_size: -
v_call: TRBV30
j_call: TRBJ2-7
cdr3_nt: TGTGCCTGGACTCGCCGGACCCCCGGACGCGAGCAGTACTTC
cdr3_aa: CAWTRRTPGREQYF

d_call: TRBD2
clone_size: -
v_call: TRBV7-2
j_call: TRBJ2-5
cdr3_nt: TGTGCCAGCAGCTCCTCCGGGGGGGAGACCCAGTACTTC
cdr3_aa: CASSSSGGETQYF

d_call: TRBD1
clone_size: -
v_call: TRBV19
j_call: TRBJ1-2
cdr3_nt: TGTGCCAGTAGACACGCGCTTGGACAGGGGAACTATGGCTACACCTTC
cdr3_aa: CASRHALGQGNYGYTF

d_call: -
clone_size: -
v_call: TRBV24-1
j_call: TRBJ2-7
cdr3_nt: TGTGCCACCAGTGATCAGGTGGGCCCGTCCTACGAGCAGTACTTC
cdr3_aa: CATSDQVGPSYEQYF

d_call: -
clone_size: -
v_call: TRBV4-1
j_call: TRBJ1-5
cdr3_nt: TGCGCCAGCAGCCAAGCTGGATTCTATAGCAATCAGCCCCAGCATTTT
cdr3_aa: CASSQAGFYSNQPQHF

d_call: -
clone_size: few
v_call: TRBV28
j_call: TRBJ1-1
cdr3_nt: TGTGCCAGCACCCCGTTTGGGGCGAGGGGTAACACTGAAGCTTTCTTT
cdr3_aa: CASTPFGARGNTEAFF

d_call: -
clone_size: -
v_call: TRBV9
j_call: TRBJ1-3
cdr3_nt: TGTGCCAGCAGCGTAGGGGTCTGGGGGGGAAGGTCTGGAAACACCATATATTTT
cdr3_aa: CASSVGVWGGRSGNTIYF

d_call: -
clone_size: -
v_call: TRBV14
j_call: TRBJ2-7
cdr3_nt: TGTGCCAGCAGCCAAGAAGCCGAGCAGTACTTC
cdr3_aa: CASSQEAEQYF

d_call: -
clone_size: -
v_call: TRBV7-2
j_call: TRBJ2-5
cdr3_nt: TGTGCCAGCAGCTCCCAGGGGGGATTAGAGACCCAGTACTTC
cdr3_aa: CASSSQGGLETQYF

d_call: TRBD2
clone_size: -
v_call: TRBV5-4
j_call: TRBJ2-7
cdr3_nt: TGTGCCAGCAGCTATTCGGGACTAGCGGATTACGAGCAGTACTTC
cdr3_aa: CASSYSGLADYEQYF

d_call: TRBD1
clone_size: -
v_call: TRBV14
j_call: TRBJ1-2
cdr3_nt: TGTGCCAGCAGCCAAGGGTACCGGGACAGGGAAGGCTACACCTTC
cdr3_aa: CASSQGYRDREGYTF

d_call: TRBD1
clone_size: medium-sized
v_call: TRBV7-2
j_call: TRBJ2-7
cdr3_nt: TGTGCCACCAGACTCGACAGGGTCGGCTACGAGCAGTACTTC
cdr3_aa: CATRLDRVGYEQYF

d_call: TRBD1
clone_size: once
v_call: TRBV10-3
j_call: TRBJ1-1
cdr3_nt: TGTGCCATCAGTAACGACAGGGGGAACACTGAAGCTTTCTTT
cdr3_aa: CAISNDRGNTEAFF

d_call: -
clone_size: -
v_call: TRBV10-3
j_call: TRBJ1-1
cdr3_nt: TGTGCCATCAGTGTCGGGGGTGCGTTGGACACTGAAGCTTTCTTT
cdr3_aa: CAISVGGALDTEAFF

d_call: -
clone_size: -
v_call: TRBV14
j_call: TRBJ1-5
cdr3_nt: TGTGCCAGCAGCCAAGGGGGGAATCAGCCCCAGCATTTT
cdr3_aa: CASSQGGNQPQHF

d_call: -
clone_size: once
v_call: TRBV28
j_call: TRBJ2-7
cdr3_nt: TGTGCCAGCAGTTCCCTTCTTGGGGAGCAGTACTTC
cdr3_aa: CASSSLLGEQYF

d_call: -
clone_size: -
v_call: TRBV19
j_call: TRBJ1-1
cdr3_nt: TGTGCCAGTAGTATGGGGGGCCTTGGGGGGTCTGGCCCTGAAGCTTTCTTT
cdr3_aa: CASSMGGLGGSGPEAFF

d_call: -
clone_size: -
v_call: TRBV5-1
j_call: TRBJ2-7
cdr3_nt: TGCGCCAGCAGCTTGGAGCCAGAGGTCTCCTACGAGCAGTACTTC
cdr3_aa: CASSLEPEVSYEQYF

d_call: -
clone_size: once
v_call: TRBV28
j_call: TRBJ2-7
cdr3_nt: TGTGCCAGCAGGAAGGGTTCCTCACGGGAGCAGTACTTC
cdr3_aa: CASRKGSSREQYF

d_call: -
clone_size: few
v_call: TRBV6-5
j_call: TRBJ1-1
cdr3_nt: TGTGCCAGCAGTTACTCGATGAGGGTCAACACTGAAGCTTTCTTT
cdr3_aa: CASSYSMRVNTEAFF

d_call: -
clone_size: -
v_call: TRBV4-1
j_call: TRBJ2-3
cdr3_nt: TGCGCCAGCAGCCAAGGGGTCAGGGGCACAGATACGCAGTATTTT
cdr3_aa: CASSQGVRGTDTQYF

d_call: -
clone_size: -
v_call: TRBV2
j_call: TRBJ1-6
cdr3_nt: TGTGCCAGCACCTACGGAGTAACCTCAGGCTCACCCCTCCACTTT
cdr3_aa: CASTYGVTSGSPLHF